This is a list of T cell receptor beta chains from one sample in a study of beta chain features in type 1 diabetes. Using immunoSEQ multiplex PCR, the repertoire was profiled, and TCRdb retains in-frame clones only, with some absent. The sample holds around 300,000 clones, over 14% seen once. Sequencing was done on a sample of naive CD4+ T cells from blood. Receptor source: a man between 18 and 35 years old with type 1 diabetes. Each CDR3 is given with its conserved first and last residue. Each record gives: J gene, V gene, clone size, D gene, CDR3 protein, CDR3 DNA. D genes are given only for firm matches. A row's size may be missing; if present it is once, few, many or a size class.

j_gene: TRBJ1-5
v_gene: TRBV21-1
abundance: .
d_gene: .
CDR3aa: CASSKDRAGRGDNQPQHF
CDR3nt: TGTGCCAGCAGCAAAGATAGGGCAGGGCGGGGGGACAATCAGCCCCAGCATTTT

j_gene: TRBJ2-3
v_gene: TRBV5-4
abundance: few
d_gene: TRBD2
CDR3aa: CASSLALAGGDTQYF
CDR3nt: TGTGCCAGCAGCTTGGCCCTAGCGGGGGGAGATACGCAGTATTTT

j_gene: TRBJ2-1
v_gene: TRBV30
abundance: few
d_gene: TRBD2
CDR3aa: CAWSVGPGGGNEQFF
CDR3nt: TGTGCCTGGAGTGTAGGGCCGGGAGGGGGCAATGAGCAGTTCTTC

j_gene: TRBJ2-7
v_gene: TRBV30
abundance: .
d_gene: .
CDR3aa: CAWMSMFTAAHEQYF
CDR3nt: TGTGCCTGGATGTCTATGTTTACCGCCGCCCACGAGCAGTACTTC

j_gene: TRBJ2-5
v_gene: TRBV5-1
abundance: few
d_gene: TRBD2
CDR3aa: CASSLAPRGSRGETQYF
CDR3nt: TGCGCCAGCAGCTTGGCCCCGCGCGGGAGTAGGGGTGAGACCCAGTACTTC

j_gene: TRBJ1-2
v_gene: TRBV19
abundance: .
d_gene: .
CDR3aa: CASRDTGSLYGYTF
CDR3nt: TGTGCCAGCAGGGACACCGGGTCACTTTATGGCTACACCTTC

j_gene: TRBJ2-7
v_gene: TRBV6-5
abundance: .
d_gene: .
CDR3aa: CASRRPGQGGSEQYF
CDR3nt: TGTGCCAGCAGGCGCCCCGGGCAGGGAGGCAGCGAGCAGTACTTC

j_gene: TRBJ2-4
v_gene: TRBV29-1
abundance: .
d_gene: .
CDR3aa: CSVSTAFVAKNIQYF
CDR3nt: TGCAGCGTTTCGACAGCGTTCGTTGCCAAAAACATTCAGTACTTC

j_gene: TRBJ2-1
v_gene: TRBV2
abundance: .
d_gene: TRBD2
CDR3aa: CASSQPSGRRSDEQFF
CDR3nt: TGTGCCAGCAGTCAGCCTAGCGGGAGGAGGTCGGATGAGCAGTTCTTC

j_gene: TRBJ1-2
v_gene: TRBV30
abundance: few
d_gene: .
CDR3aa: CAWSPGNYGYTF
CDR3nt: TGTGCCTGGAGCCCAGGGAACTATGGCTACACCTTC

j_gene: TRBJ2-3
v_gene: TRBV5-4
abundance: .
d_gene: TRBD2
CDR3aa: CASSSPFAGVGDTQYF
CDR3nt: TGTGCCAGCAGCTCCCCCTTCGCGGGAGTGGGAGATACGCAGTATTTT

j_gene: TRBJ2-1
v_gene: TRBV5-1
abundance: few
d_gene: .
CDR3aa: CASSLRAGPVYEQFF
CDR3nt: TGCGCCAGCAGCTTGCGGGCGGGTCCTGTATATGAGCAGTTCTTC

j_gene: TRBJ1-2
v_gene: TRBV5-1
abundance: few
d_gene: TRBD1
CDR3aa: CASSLSGTGNYGYTF
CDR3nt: TGCGCCAGCAGCTTGTCCGGGACAGGAAATTATGGCTACACCTTC

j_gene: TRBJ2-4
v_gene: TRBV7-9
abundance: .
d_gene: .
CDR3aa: CASSQDPEAPKNIQYF
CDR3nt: TGCGCCAGCAGCCAAGACCCCGAGGCACCCAAAAACATTCAGTACTTC

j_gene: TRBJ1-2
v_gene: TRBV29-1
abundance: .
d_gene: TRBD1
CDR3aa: CSVLKGTAGGYTF
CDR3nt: TGCAGCGTTTTAAAAGGGACAGCCGGGGGCTACACCTTC

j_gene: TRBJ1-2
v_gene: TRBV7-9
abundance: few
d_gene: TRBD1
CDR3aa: CASSLVGGPGQGNYGYTF
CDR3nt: TGTGCCAGCAGCTTAGTTGGCGGTCCGGGACAGGGGAACTATGGCTACACCTTC

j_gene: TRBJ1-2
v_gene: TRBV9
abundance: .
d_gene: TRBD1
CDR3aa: CASSVAGQDNYGYTF
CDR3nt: TGTGCCAGCAGCGTAGCTGGACAGGACAACTATGGCTACACCTTC

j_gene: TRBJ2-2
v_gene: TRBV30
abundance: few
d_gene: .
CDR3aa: CAWKPTVNTGELFF
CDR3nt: TGTGCCTGGAAACCGACAGTGAACACCGGGGAGCTGTTTTTT

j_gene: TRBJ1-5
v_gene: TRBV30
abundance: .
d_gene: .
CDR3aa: CAWSPPVRVSLSNQPQHF
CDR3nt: TGTGCCTGGAGTCCTCCAGTGAGGGTAAGCCTTAGCAATCAGCCCCAGCATTTT

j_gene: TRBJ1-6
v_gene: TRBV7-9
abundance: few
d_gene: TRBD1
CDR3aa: CARFPTGADNSPLHF
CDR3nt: TGTGCCAGGTTTCCGACAGGGGCTGATAATTCACCCCTCCACTTT

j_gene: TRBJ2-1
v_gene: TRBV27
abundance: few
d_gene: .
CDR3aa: CASSKLQSSYNEQFF
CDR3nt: TGTGCCAGCAGTAAACTACAAAGCTCCTACAATGAGCAGTTCTTC

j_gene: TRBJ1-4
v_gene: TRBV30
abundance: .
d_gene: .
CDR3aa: CAWSVRGGNIAEKLFF
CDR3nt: TGTGCCTGGAGTGTAAGGGGAGGGAACATCGCTGAAAAACTGTTTTTT

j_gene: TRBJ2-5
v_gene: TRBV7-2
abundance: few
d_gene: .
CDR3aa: CASSLTFNSETQYF
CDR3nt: TGTGCCAGCAGCTTAACTTTCAACTCGGAGACCCAGTACTTC

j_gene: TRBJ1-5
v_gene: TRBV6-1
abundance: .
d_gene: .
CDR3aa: CASRTARDQPQHF
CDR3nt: TGTGCCAGCAGGACAGCGAGAGATCAGCCCCAGCATTTT

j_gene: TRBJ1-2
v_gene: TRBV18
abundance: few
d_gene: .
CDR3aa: CASSPATTLQASYTF
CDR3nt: TGTGCCAGCTCACCAGCCACAACACTCCAGGCCAGCTACACCTTC

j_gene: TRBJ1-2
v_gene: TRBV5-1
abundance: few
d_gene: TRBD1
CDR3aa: CASSLAGGDGYTF
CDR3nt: TGCGCCAGCAGCTTAGCAGGGGGCGATGGCTACACCTTC

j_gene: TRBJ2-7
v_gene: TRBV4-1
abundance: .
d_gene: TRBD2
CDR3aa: CASSLLAGGPRGDEQYF
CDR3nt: TGCGCCAGCAGCCTACTAGCGGGGGGGCCTCGGGGAGACGAGCAGTACTTC

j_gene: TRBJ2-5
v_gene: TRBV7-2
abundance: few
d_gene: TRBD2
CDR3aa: CASSLAGLAGIAQETQYF
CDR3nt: TGTGCCAGCAGCTTAGCGGGACTAGCGGGGATCGCTCAAGAGACCCAGTACTTC

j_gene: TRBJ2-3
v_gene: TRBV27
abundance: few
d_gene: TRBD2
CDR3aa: CASSLRSSGGLDTQYF
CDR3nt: TGTGCCAGCAGTTTACGGTCTAGCGGGGGGTTGGATACGCAGTATTTT

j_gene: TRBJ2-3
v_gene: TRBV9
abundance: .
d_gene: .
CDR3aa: CASSAGRSSTDTQYF
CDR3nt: TGTGCCAGCAGCGCCGGGAGATCCAGCACAGATACGCAGTATTTT

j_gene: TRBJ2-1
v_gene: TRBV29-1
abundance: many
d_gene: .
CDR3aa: CSVDRGNEQFF
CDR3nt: TGCAGCGTTGACAGAGGGAATGAGCAGTTCTTC

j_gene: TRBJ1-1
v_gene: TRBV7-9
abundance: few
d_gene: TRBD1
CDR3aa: CASSWGQGEAFF
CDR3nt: TGTGCCAGCAGCTGGGGACAGGGAGAAGCTTTCTTT

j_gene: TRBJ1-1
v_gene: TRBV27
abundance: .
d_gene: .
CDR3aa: CASKGTLNTEAFF
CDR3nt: TGTGCCAGCAAAGGGACATTGAACACTGAAGCTTTCTTT

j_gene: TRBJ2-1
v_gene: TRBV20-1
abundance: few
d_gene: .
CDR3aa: CSARVVYEQFF
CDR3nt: TGCAGTGCTAGAGTAGTCTATGAGCAGTTCTTC

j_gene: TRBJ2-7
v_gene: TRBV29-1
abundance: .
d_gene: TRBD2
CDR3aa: CSVGGGGSYEQYF
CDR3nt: TGCAGCGTCGGTGGGGGGGGATCCTACGAGCAGTACTTC

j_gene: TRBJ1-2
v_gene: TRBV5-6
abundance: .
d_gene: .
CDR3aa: CASSLLTGSSGYTF
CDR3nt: TGTGCCAGCAGCTTGTTAACAGGATCTTCTGGCTACACCTTC

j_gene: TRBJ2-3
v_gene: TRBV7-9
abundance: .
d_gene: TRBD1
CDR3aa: CASSPRRQGEYSSTDTQYF
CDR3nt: TGTGCCAGCAGCCCCAGGCGGCAGGGGGAGTATTCTAGCACAGATACGCAGTATTTT

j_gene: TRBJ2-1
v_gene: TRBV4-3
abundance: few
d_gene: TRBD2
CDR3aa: CASSQDSSGDSYNEQFF
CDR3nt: TGCGCCAGCAGCCAAGACTCTAGCGGGGATTCCTACAATGAGCAGTTCTTC

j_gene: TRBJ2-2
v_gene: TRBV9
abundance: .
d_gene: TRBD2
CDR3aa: CASSVRAGSNTGELFF
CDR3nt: TGTGCCAGCAGCGTACGAGCGGGAAGTAACACCGGGGAGCTGTTTTTT

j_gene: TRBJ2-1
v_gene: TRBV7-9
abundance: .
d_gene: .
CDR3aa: CASSLAYTNNEQFF
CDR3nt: TGTGCCAGCAGCTTAGCTTACACCAACAATGAGCAGTTCTTC

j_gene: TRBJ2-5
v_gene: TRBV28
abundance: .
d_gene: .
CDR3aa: CASSPAGETQYF
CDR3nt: TGTGCCAGCAGCCCCGCGGGCGAGACCCAGTACTTC

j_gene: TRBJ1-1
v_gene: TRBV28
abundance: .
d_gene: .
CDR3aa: CASGLDRKFEAFF
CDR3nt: TGTGCCAGCGGACTAGACAGGAAATTTGAAGCTTTCTTT

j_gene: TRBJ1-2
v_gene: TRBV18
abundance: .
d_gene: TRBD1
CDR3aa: CASSPRDRVTNYGYTF
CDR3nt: TGTGCCAGCTCACCACGGGACAGGGTGACAAACTATGGCTACACCTTC

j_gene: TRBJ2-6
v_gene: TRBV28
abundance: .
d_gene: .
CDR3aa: CASSLDKHSGANVLTF
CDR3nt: TGTGCCAGCAGTTTGGACAAACACTCTGGGGCCAACGTCCTGACTTTC

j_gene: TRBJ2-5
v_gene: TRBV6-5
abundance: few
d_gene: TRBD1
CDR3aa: CATYSGTGGETQYF
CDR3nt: TGTGCCACCTATTCCGGGACAGGGGGAGAGACCCAGTACTTC

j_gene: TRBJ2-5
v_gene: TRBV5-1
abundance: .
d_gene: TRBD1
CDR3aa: CASSYWTGGETQYF
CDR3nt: TGCGCCAGCAGCTACTGGACAGGGGGAGAGACCCAGTACTTC

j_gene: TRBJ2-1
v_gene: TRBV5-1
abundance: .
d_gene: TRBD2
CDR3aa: CASSLVDRISLAGVYNEQFF
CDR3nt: TGCGCCAGCAGCTTGGTCGACAGAATATCACTAGCGGGGGTGTACAATGAGCAGTTCTTC

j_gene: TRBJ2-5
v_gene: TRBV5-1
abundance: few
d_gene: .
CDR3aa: CASSLATLKETQYF
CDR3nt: TGCGCCAGCAGCTTGGCTACCCTCAAAGAGACCCAGTACTTC

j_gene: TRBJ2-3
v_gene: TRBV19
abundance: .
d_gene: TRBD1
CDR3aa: CASSASGGRTDTQYF
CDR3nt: TGTGCCAGTAGTGCCTCAGGGGGCCGCACAGATACGCAGTATTTT

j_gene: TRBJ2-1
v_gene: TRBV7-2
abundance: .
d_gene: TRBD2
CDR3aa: CASSLRAGGRDEQFF
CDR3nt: TGTGCCAGCAGCTTGAGAGCGGGAGGGAGGGATGAGCAGTTCTTC